This T cell receptor (beta chain) was retrieved from a study of glioma-infiltrating T cells. Amplification of TCR alpha and beta CDR3 regions from RNA used iRepertoire nested multiplex PCR. TCRdb used MiXCR to reprocess the multiplex PCR reads, holding one entry per CDR3 protein. The top ten hold around 20% of the sample, which has approximately 190,000 distinct CDR3 sequences, over 25% seen once. In its sample, this clonotype was seen many times. The source material was glioma tissue, nonneoplastic brain tissue, or PBMCs (not recorded which). The TCR originated in a human donor with low-grade glioma or glioblastoma, undergoing nonglioma brain surgery, or in good health (not recorded which).

The CDR3 DNA reads TGTGCCACCAGTGATTTGACTAGCGGGCGGCAGGGCAATGAGCAGTTCTTC. Its protein product is CATSDLTSGRQGNEQFF. The V and J genes are TRBV24-1 and TRBJ2-1; TRBD2 matches at 9 bases. The CDR3 has 17 residues. Germline V CDR1 and CDR2: KGHDR, SFDVKD. The J segment lost 6 bases and the V segment lost 0 bases, leaving 8 bases of the junction unmatched.